This T cell receptor beta chain was recorded in a study of cytomegalovirus exposure and HLA in healthy donors. Study-level information: Unique TCRs numbering around 85 million, obtained from HLA-typed donors, made up an early data release. Broader study findings: It was reportedly the case that the classifier diagnosed cytomegalovirus status with high specificity and sensitivity. One variant, a missense change in DCLRE1C, was linked in a later analysis to TCR beta V- and J-gene trimming.

13 Jbeta primers and 60 Vbeta primers were used for the PCR. Clones were sequenced by immunoSEQ multiplex PCR, and TCRdb holds only the in-frame ones, with some missing. The repertoire holds roughly 43,000 clones, with about 60% as singletons. The J segment lost 9 bases and the V segment lost 10 bases, leaving 11 bases of the junction unmatched. The CDR3 loop spans 14 amino acids. Germline V lookup: CDR1 SNHLY, CDR2 FYNNEI. This clone was counted a single time. The antigen is not known. The chain recombines TRBV2 with TRBJ2-2, with 10 bases matching TRBD2. Source material: PBMCs. This receptor was taken from a human donor in good health. CDR3: CATRVSGGHRELFF. CDR3 bases: TGTGCCACCCGCGTTAGCGGGGGGCACAGGGAGCTGTTTTTT.